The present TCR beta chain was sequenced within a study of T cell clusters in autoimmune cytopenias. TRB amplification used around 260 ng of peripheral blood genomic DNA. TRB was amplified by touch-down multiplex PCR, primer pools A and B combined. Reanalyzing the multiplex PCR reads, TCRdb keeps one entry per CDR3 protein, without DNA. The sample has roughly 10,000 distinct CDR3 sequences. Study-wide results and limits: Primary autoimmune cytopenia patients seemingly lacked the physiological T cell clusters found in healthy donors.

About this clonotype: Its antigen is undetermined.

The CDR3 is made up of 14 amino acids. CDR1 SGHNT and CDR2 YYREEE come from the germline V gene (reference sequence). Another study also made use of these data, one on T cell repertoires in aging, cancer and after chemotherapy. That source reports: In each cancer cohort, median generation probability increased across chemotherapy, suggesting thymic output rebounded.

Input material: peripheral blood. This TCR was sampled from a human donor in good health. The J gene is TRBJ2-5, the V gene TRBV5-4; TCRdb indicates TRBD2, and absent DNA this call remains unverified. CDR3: CASSMSSGQETQYF.